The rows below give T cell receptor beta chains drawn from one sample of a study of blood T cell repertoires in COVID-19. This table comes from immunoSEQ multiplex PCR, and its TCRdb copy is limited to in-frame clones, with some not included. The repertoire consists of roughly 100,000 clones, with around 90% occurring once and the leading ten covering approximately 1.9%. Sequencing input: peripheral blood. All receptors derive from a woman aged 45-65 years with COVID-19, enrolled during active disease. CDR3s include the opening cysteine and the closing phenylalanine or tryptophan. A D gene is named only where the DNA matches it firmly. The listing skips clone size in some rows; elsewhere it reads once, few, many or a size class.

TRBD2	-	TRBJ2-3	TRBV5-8	CASSPQRGGTDTQYF	TGTGCCAGCAGCCCCCAGCGGGGGGGTACAGATACGCAGTATTTT
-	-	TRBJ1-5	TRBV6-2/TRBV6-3	CASSYSVSGRPGNQPQHF	TGTGCCAGCAGTTACTCGGTTTCAGGGCGTCCGGGCAATCAGCCCCAGCATTTT
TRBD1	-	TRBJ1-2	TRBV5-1	CASKGQGWSGYTF	TGCGCCAGCAAGGGACAGGGGTGGAGTGGCTACACCTTC
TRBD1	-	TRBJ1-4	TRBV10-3	CAISESAITGGYEKLFF	TGTGCCATCAGTGAGTCGGCGATTACAGGGGGCTATGAAAAACTGTTTTTT
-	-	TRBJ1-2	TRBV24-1	CATSDFGQHGYTF	TGTGCCACCAGTGATTTTGGGCAGCATGGCTACACCTTC
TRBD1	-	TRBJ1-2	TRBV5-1	CASSAYFTPQGAHGYTF	TGCGCCAGCAGCGCCTACTTTACCCCTCAGGGGGCGCATGGCTACACCTTC
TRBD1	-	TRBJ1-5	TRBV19	CASRRDRGLGNQPQHF	TGTGCCAGTAGACGGGACAGGGGGCTTGGCAATCAGCCCCAGCATTTT
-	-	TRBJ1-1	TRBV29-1	CSVGAGDLNTEAFF	TGCAGCGTTGGGGCAGGGGACCTGAACACTGAAGCTTTCTTT
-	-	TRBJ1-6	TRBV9	CASSPAGSYNSPLHF	TGTGCCAGCAGCCCCGCGGGGTCCTATAATTCACCCCTCCACTTT
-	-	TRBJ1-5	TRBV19	CASSRDFGANQPQHF	TGTGCCAGTAGTAGGGACTTTGGGGCGAATCAGCCCCAGCATTTT
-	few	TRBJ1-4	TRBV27	CASTSGQINEKLFF	TGTGCCAGTACCTCGGGACAAATTAATGAAAAACTGTTTTTT
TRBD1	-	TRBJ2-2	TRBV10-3	CAIRSGTGDTGELFF	TGTGCCATCAGGTCCGGGACAGGGGACACCGGGGAGCTGTTTTTT
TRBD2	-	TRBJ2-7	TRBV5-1	CASSLALTRGGGEQYF	TGCGCCAGCAGCTTGGCCTTAACTCGCGGGGGGGGCGAGCAGTACTTC
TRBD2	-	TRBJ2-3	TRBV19	CASTPGLEGTDTQYF	TGTGCCAGTACCCCGGGACTAGAGGGCACAGATACGCAGTATTTT
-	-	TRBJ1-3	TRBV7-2	CASSFEGNTIYF	TGTGCCAGCAGCTTTGAGGGAAACACCATATATTTT
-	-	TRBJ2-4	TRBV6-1	CASSEAGPIAKNIQYF	TGTGCCAGCAGTGAAGCGGGGCCCATAGCCAAAAACATTCAGTACTTC
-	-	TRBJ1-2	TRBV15	CATTERGGFRVGYTF	TGTGCCACCACCGAGAGGGGAGGGTTTAGGGTAGGCTACACCTTC
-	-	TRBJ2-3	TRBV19	CASSIRGAQGTQYF	TGTGCCAGTAGTATTAGGGGCGCACAGGGTACGCAGTATTTT
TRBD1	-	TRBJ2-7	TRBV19	CATRTGGDEQYF	TGTGCCACCAGAACAGGGGGCGACGAGCAGTACTTC
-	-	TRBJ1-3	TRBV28	CASSHSSGNTIYF	TGTGCCAGCAGCCACTCCTCTGGAAACACCATATATTTT
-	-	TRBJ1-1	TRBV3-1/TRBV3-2	CASSQVASTEAFF	TGTGCCAGCAGCCAAGTAGCCTCGACGGAAGCTTTCTTT
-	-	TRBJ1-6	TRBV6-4	CASSVGHGSTPLHF	TGTGCCAGCAGTGTAGGACACGGGTCGACCCCCCTCCACTTT
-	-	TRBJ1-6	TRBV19	CASSINRPSSYNSPLHF	TGTGCCAGTAGTATTAACAGGCCGAGCTCCTATAATTCACCCCTCCACTTT
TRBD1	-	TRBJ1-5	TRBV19	CASKSGRQGTKPQHF	TGTGCCAGCAAATCGGGCAGACAGGGTACAAAGCCCCAGCATTTT
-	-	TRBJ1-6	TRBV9	CASKRGTDSPLHF	TGTGCCAGCAAAAGGGGTACAGATTCACCCCTCCACTTT